These 27 T cell receptor beta chains were sequenced from one sample in a study of T-cell reconstitution after alpha-beta-depleted transplantation in children. As it was prepared, the TCRbeta library received unique molecular identifiers. TCRdb redid the calling of the PCR reads with MiXCR, one entry per CDR3 protein. The table lists hundreds of thousands of distinct CDR3 sequences, more than 20% of them singletons. The sequences come from PBMCs, mostly from graft donor cells, collected 360 days after TCRalphabeta/CD19-depleted stem cell transplant. The source of these receptors is a boy younger than two who had a stem cell transplant for acute myeloid leukemia, so the T cells may come from the graft donor.

The gene calls are TRBV5-1 and TRBJ1-6; 10 bases match TRBD1. This CDR3 has 15 residues. The germline CDR1 and CDR2 sequences are SGHRS and YFSETQ. V shed 4 bases and J 5 bases; nucleotides not matched to a gene: 3. DNA for the CDR3: TGCGCCAGCAGCATCGGACAGGGGGATAATTCACCCCTCCACTTT. Residues: CASSIGQGDNSPLHF.

This clonotype came up many times. This chain joins TRBV5-1 and TRBJ2-7, with TRBD1 matching 8 bases. The CDR3 is 15 amino acids. Per the germline V gene, CDR1 is SGHRS and CDR2 is YFSETQ. With 0 bases clipped from V and 4 bases from J, the junction kept 6 bases outside the gene matches. The DNA for the CDR3 is TGCGCCAGCAGCTTGGCCGGGACAGGCCTATACGAGCAGTACGTC. Translated, it gives CASSLAGTGLYEQYV.

Only a few counts were recorded for this clonotype. The rearrangement links TRBV20-1 to TRBJ2-1; 12 nucleotides line up with TRBD2. The V segment lost 7 bases and the J segment 4 bases; nucleotides outside the gene matches: 17. The CDR3 sequence is 18 residues long. The V gene's germline CDR1 is DFQATT and CDR2 SNEGSKA (reference sequence). The CDR3 sequence: CSGSGPRLAGVLYNEQFF. The CDR3 DNA is TGCAGTGGGAGTGGGCCTAGACTAGCGGGGGTACTTTACAATGAGCAGTTCTTC.

This clonotype was recorded at least ten times. This chain joins TRBV29-1 and TRBJ2-5; TRBD1 agrees at 7 bases. The CDR3 is 12 amino acids. The germline CDR1 and CDR2 sequences are SQVTM and ANQGSEA. V dropped 7 bases and J dropped 2; count of bases not matched to a gene: 4. This CDR3 is CSAKGQQETQYF. The DNA of the CDR3 is TGCAGCGCTAAGGGACAGCAAGAGACCCAGTACTTC.

V and J are TRBV7-2 and TRBJ2-4; D possibly corresponds to TRBD1 (5 bases). V dropped 3 bases and J dropped 8 bases, with 17 bases sitting between them. The CDR3 consists of 15 residues. Germline V gene data show CDR1 as SGHTA and CDR2 as FQGNSA. CDR3 nucleotides: TGTGCCAGCAGCTTCTCGGGCAGGGTAAATGACATTCAGTACTTC. Amino acid sequence: CASSFSGRVNDIQYF.

This clonotype was seen a few times. The chain is built from TRBV9 and TRBJ2-7; D possibly uses TRBD1 or TRBD2 (5 bases each). This CDR3 comprises 15 residues. Per germline, CDR1 SGDLS and CDR2 YYNGEE. Trimming removed 2 bases at V and 2 bases at J, with 14 bases between. The CDR3 DNA reads TGTGCCAGCAGCGTGGACCGGGACGACCCCTACGAGCAGTACTTC. Translation: CASSVDRDDPYEQYF.

At least ten counts were recorded for this clonotype. The chain is built from TRBV12-3 or TRBV12-4 and TRBJ2-2; 7 bases line up with TRBD1. The CDR3 has 16 residues. The V and J ends lost 6 bases and 0 bases, in that order; junction bases with no gene match: 7. The CDR3 DNA sequence: TGTGCCAGCAGAAAATCCGGGACAGCGAACACCGGGGAGCTGTTTTTT. As protein: CASRKSGTANTGELFF.

This clonotype was observed a few times. The V gene is TRBV4-2, the J gene TRBJ2-3; D remains ambiguous. The CDR3 runs 14 residues. CDR1 and CDR2 (germline): LGHNA, YNFKEQ. V lost 4 bases, J lost 3 bases, and 11 bases lay in between. The CDR3 sequence: CASSLEPTTDTQYF. The CDR3, as DNA: TGTGCCAGCAGCCTTGAACCCACGACAGATACGCAGTATTTT.

This clonotype showed up many times. V usage is TRBV5-1 and J usage is TRBJ1-6; 9 bases map to TRBD1. Germline CDR1 is SGHRS and CDR2 is YFSETQ. The CDR3 has 16 amino acids. V lost 0 bases and J lost 9; bases outside the gene matches: 7. CDR3 loop: CASSLVATGGISPLHF. The CDR3 DNA reads as TGCGCCAGCAGCTTGGTCGCGACAGGGGGGATTTCACCCCTCCACTTT.

This clonotype was detected only once. This rearrangement joins TRBV20-1 to TRBJ2-3; tentative D call: TRBD2 (6 bases). The CDR3 totals 13 residues. V was shortened by 5 bases and J by 6 bases, with 15 bases between the two germline ends. Germline V lookup: CDR1 DFQATT, CDR2 SNEGSKA (reference sequence). The DNA for the CDR3 is TGCAGTGCTTCCACTAGCCTTGGGGATACGCAGTATTTT. It yields the protein CSASTSLGDTQYF.

The rearrangement uses TRBV20-1 and TRBJ1-1, with a weak D call TRBD1 (5 bases). This CDR3 contains 16 residues. Trimming took off 1 base at V and 0 bases at J, with 15 bases between the two ends. Germline V gene sequence: CDR1 DFQATT, CDR2 SNEGSKA (reference sequence). Here the CDR3 DNA reads TGCAGTGCTAGAGGCCCTGGGGCGGGGATGAACACTGAAGCTTTCTTT. Protein product: CSARGPGAGMNTEAFF.

The chain has TRBV3-1 and TRBJ2-2; TRBD1 agrees at 8 bases. The CDR3 covers 15 residues. Germline CDR1 LGHDT, CDR2 YNNKEL (reference sequence). Trimming removed 6 bases from V and 7 bases from J; junction bases left unmatched: 10. The CDR3 coding sequence is TGTGCCAGCAGTCCCTGGACAGGGACGGACGGGGAGCTGTTTTTT. It codes for CASSPWTGTDGELFF.

This clonotype was counted many times. This rearrangement joins TRBV5-1 to TRBJ2-1, with TRBD1 matching over 8 bases. The CDR3 is made up of 15 amino acids. Germline CDR1 is SGHRS and CDR2 is YFSETQ. Unmatched junction bases numbered 5, after V lost 0 bases and J lost 6 bases. The CDR3 loop is CASSLAGGRFNEQFF. CDR3 DNA sequence: TGCGCCAGCAGCTTGGCAGGGGGCAGGTTCAATGAGCAGTTCTTC.

This clonotype occurred a few times. This chain connects TRBV30 to TRBJ1-6; 8 bases align to TRBD1. J was trimmed by 9 bases and V by 0 bases; bases with no gene match: 7. Germline-derived CDR1 and CDR2 are GTSNPN and SVGIG (reference sequence). This CDR3 is built from 15 residues. CDR3: CAWSVRTGLSSPLHF. CDR3 in DNA: TGTGCCTGGAGTGTGAGGACAGGGCTGAGTTCACCCCTCCACTTT.

This clonotype was observed at least ten times. The rearrangement joins TRBV20-1 to TRBJ2-1; D unclear. This CDR3 has 14 amino acids. Germline V gene sequence: CDR1 DFQATT, CDR2 SNEGSKA (reference sequence). V was pared by 1 base and J by 2 bases, with 9 bases between. The CDR3 DNA follows: TGCAGTGCTAGAGCAGCGTATCCCTACAATGAGCAGTTCTTC. Amino acid sequence: CSARAAYPYNEQFF.

V usage is TRBV7-2 and J usage is TRBJ1-5; no definite D call. Germline CDR1 is SGHTA and CDR2 is FQGNSA. V lost 5 bases and J lost 6, with 17 bases in between. CDR3 length: 15 amino acids. The CDR3 region has the DNA TGTGCCAGCAGCCCCACACCCGGGGTAGGTCAGCCCCAGCATTTT. This sequence encodes CASSPTPGVGQPQHF. Based on the CDR3 plus reference TRBV7-2 and TRBJ1-5, the full variable domain is GAGVSQSPSNKVTEKGKDVELRCDPISGHTALYWYRQSLGQGLEFLIYFQGNSAPDKSGLPSDRFSAERTGGSVSTLTIQRTQQEDSAVYLCASSPTPGVGQPQHFGDGTRLSIL.

The CDR3 bases are TGTGCCAGCAGCTCCGGGGACGGTTACACAGATACGCAGTATTTT. It specifies CASSSGDGYTDTQYF. The rearrangement links TRBV5-4 to TRBJ2-3; tentatively, D is TRBD1 or TRBD2 (5 bases each). Trimming pared 3 bases from V and 2 bases from J, leaving 13 bases between. Germline CDR1 SGHNT, CDR2 YYREEE (reference sequence). The CDR3 spans 15 residues.

CDR3 nucleotides: TGTGCCAGCAGCCCCCCGGGACAGGTCCCTGGCTACACCTTC. Translation: CASSPPGQVPGYTF. The chain uses TRBV12-3 or TRBV12-4 and TRBJ1-2, with 8 nucleotides matching TRBD1. The CDR3 loop spans 14 amino acids. Trimming took 6 bases from V and 7 from J; bases not matched to a gene: 10.

This clonotype was found a few times. This chain links TRBV29-1 with TRBJ2-7; 8 nucleotides match TRBD1. This CDR3 has 12 amino acids. From germline, CDR1 is SQVTM and CDR2 ANQGSEA. The trim removed 4 bases at V and 6 bases at J, leaving 5 bases unmatched. CDR3 sequence reads: CSVGQGLGEQYF. The CDR3 DNA follows: TGCAGCGTTGGACAGGGGTTGGGCGAGCAGTACTTC.

This clonotype was picked up many times. The genes are TRBV10-3 and TRBJ2-1; no firm D call. CDR3 length equals 12 residues. Per the germline V gene, CDR1 is ENHRY and CDR2 is SYGVKD. The V end was cut by 4 bases, the J end by 8 bases, with 9 bases between. CDR3: CAISVAGDEQFF. The CDR3 DNA follows: TGTGCCATCAGTGTAGCCGGCGATGAGCAGTTCTTC.

The V gene is TRBV4-3, the J gene TRBJ2-1, with 8 nucleotides matching TRBD1. Germline V gene sequence: CDR1 LGHNA, CDR2 YSLEER. This CDR3 is built from 18 residues. V lost 0 bases and J lost 0; bases outside the gene matches: 7. The chain's CDR3 is CASSQEQGAMSSYNEQFF. The DNA for the CDR3 is TGCGCCAGCAGCCAAGAGCAGGGGGCCATGAGCTCCTACAATGAGCAGTTCTTC.

The rearrangement links TRBV5-6 to TRBJ2-3; D gene unclear. The CDR3 consists of 13 residues. Germline CDR1 is SGHDT and CDR2 is YYEEEE. Trimming removed 1 base from V and 5 bases from J, with 8 bases in between. The CDR3 region is CASSLIRKDTQYF. CDR3 coding DNA: TGTGCCAGCAGCTTGATTAGGAAAGATACGCAGTATTTT.

This clonotype has only a few counts. CDR3 DNA: TGCGCCAGCAGCTTGGGGGCAGTTCCCACCTACGAGCAGTACTTC. Translated, it gives CASSLGAVPTYEQYF. This sequence joins TRBV5-1 and TRBJ2-7; D call uncertain. Trimming stripped 0 bases from V and 2 bases from J, with 12 bases between. Germline CDR1 and CDR2: SGHRS and YFSETQ. The CDR3 covers 15 residues.

This clonotype was seen ten or more times. The chain recombines TRBV6-5 with TRBJ2-3; no clear D gene. The CDR3 has 15 residues. V was shortened by 5 bases and J by 3 bases, with 15 bases between the two germline ends. In germline, CDR1 is MNHEY, CDR2 SVGAGI. This CDR3 reads CASSPRGPRTDTQYF. CDR3 in DNA: TGTGCCAGCAGTCCACGTGGGCCCCGGACAGATACGCAGTATTTT.

This clonotype was recorded at least ten times. This sequence joins TRBV5-1 and TRBJ2-5; D may correspond to TRBD1 or TRBD2 (5 bases each). The CDR3 length is 14 residues. V lost 3 bases to trimming and J lost 5 bases, with 14 bases between them. CDR1 and CDR2 (germline): SGHRS, YFSETQ. CDR3 loop: CASSSGWGSETQYF. As DNA, the CDR3 is TGCGCCAGCAGCTCTGGATGGGGGTCCGAGACCCAGTACTTC.

This clonotype showed up just a few times. This chain links TRBV20-1 with TRBJ1-1; 9 bases are a match to TRBD1. The germline gives CDR1 DFQATT, CDR2 SNEGSKA (reference sequence). Losses at the gene ends were 6 bases for V and 5 bases for J; bases not matched to a gene: 13. The CDR3 length is 15 residues. The CDR3, as DNA: TGCAGTGCCACGCAAATACAGGGGGCACGGACTGAAGCTTTCTTT. It translates to CSATQIQGARTEAFF.

The V gene is TRBV20-1, the J gene TRBJ2-1; D is undetermined. V was shortened by 4 bases and J by 7 bases, with 11 bases between the two germline ends. CDR1 DFQATT and CDR2 SNEGSKA come from the germline V gene (reference sequence). The CDR3 is made up of 12 amino acids. The CDR3 reads CSANQGRNEQFF. For the CDR3, the DNA is TGCAGTGCTAACCAAGGTCGGAATGAGCAGTTCTTC.